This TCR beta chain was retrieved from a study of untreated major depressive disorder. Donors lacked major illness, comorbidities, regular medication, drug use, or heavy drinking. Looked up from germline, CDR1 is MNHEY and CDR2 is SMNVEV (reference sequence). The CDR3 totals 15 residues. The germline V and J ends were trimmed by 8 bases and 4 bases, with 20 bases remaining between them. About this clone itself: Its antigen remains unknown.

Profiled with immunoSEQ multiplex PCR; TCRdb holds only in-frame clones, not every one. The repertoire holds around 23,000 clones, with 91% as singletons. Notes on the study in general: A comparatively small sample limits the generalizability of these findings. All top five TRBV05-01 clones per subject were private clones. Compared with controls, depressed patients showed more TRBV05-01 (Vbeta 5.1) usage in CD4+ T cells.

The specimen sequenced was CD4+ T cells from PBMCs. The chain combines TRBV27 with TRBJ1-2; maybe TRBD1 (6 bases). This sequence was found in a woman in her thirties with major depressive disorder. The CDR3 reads CASLPNGGHLYGYTF. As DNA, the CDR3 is TGTGCCAGCCTCCCTAATGGGGGGCACCTCTATGGCTACACCTTC.